A selection of T cell receptor beta chains follows, all from one sample in a study of T cells in localized non-small cell lung cancer. Clones were read by immunoSEQ multiplex PCR, and TCRdb kept only the in-frame ones, dropping some. The sample consists of about 82,000 clones, roughly 75% of them appearing once. The specimen was PBMCs, collected before any cancer treatment. The receptors here all came from a man between 40 and 69 years old with stage II squamous cell lung carcinoma. The CDR3 runs from the conserved cysteine through the conserved F or W. D genes are given only for firm matches. Some rows have no size entry. The others give once, few or many, or a class for an expanded clone.

TGCGCCAGCAGCTTCGAGGCTAGCGGGGGCTACGAGCAGTACTTC	CASSFEASGGYEQYF	NA	TRBD2	TRBV5-1	TRBJ2-7
TGTGCCAGCAGCTTAACCGGGCCAGCGACGACCGGGGAGCTGTTTTTT	CASSLTGPATTGELFF	NA	NA	TRBV7-3	TRBJ2-2
TGTGCCAGCAGCTCACTAGGGGTCTTCCGGGGGCGGGGAGAGACCCAGTACTTC	CASSSLGVFRGRGETQYF	few	NA	TRBV7-2	TRBJ2-5
TGTGCCAGCAGCGTGCCGGGACGGTCGGGGTCCCAGTACTTC	CASSVPGRSGSQYF	NA	NA	TRBV5-6	TRBJ2-5
TGTGCCACCAGCAGAGACACGGATGAAAAACTGTTTTTT	CATSRDTDEKLFF	NA	NA	TRBV15	TRBJ1-4
TGTGCCAGCTCATCGCAGGCCCAGGCGAACACCGGGGAGCTGTTTTTT	CASSSQAQANTGELFF	NA	NA	TRBV18	TRBJ2-2
TGTGCCACCACACCCTCGGGGGGTCGGGGTGGCACTGAAGCTTTCTTT	CATTPSGGRGGTEAFF	NA	NA	TRBV6-6	TRBJ1-1
TGTGCCAGCAGTGGAAGGGGTGACTATGGCTACACCTTC	CASSGRGDYGYTF	NA	NA	TRBV2	TRBJ1-2
TGTGCCAGCAGTTTCTCCCCTGCGCACGAGCAGTACTTC	CASSFSPAHEQYF	few	NA	TRBV6-6	TRBJ2-7
TGTGCCAGCAGTCCCCTCCCCCATCTGGATGGCTACACCTTC	CASSPLPHLDGYTF	NA	NA	TRBV7-9	TRBJ1-2
TGCAGCGTTGATCTAGCGGATCCAGAGACCCAGTACTTC	CSVDLADPETQYF	NA	TRBD2	TRBV29-1	TRBJ2-5
TGCAGCGGCCGGTTCAACACCGGGGAGCTGTTTTTT	CSGRFNTGELFF	NA	NA	TRBV29-1	TRBJ2-2
TGTGCCAGCAGTTCCGCCGGGACGTATACCTCCTACGAGCAGTACTTC	CASSSAGTYTSYEQYF	NA	NA	TRBV28	TRBJ2-7
TGCGCCAGCAGCTTGTCCGGGGTCTCCTACAATGAGCAGTTCTTC	CASSLSGVSYNEQFF	NA	NA	TRBV5-1	TRBJ2-1
TGTGCCAGCAGCTTGCCAGGGGCGGGAGGGAGATACGAGCAGTACTTC	CASSLPGAGGRYEQYF	NA	TRBD2	TRBV7-2	TRBJ2-7
TGTGCCAGCTCACCCAACTCCCTTGGTTCAGGGGGCTCCTACGAGCAGTACTTC	CASSPNSLGSGGSYEQYF	NA	TRBD1	TRBV18	TRBJ2-7
TGTGCCAGCAGCTTGGCCAAGGTGACCTACGAGCAGTACTTC	CASSLAKVTYEQYF	NA	NA	TRBV7-8	TRBJ2-7
TGTGCCAGCAGCCAAGATCTCGGTAGCGGGAGAGACAATGAGCAGTTCTTC	CASSQDLGSGRDNEQFF	NA	TRBD2	TRBV14	TRBJ2-1
TGTGCCAGCAGCCAAGACCCCGGGCCTAGCAATCAGCCCCAGCATTTT	CASSQDPGPSNQPQHF	medium-sized	NA	TRBV4-2	TRBJ1-5
TGTGCCAGCTCACCACTCACCAATGAGCAGTTCTTC	CASSPLTNEQFF	NA	NA	TRBV18	TRBJ2-1
TGTGCCAGCAGCGTCTGGACGGGCACAGATACGCAGTATTTT	CASSVWTGTDTQYF	NA	NA	TRBV9	TRBJ2-3
TGTGCCAGCAGCCAGACGGATTACAATGAGCAGTTCTTC	CASSQTDYNEQFF	NA	NA	TRBV13	TRBJ2-1
TGTGCCAGCAGCCCCGACGCAGGAGGTGAAGCTTTCTTT	CASSPDAGGEAFF	NA	NA	TRBV5-4	TRBJ1-1
TGTGCCAGCAGCCTTGGGACGGGTAATGAAAAACTGTTTTTT	CASSLGTGNEKLFF	NA	NA	TRBV7-9	TRBJ1-4
TGTGCCAGCCGTTCGGGAATGAACACTGAAGCTTTCTTT	CASRSGMNTEAFF	NA	NA	TRBV2	TRBJ1-1
TGTGCCAGCAGCTTGGACAGGGAGATGATGGGGCCCCAGCATTTT	CASSLDREMMGPQHF	once	NA	TRBV5-4	TRBJ1-5
TGTGCCAGCAGTTTAAATGACGGCGTTAATGAAAAACTGTTTTTT	CASSLNDGVNEKLFF	NA	NA	TRBV28	TRBJ1-4
TGCGCCAGCAGCCAAGATTTTAGCGGAAAGACCGCGAACACCGGGGAGCTGTTTTTT	CASSQDFSGKTANTGELFF	NA	NA	TRBV4-3	TRBJ2-2
TGTGCCAGCAGTTTATCCCCGGGACACATAATACCCTACGAGCAGTACTTC	CASSLSPGHIIPYEQYF	NA	NA	TRBV27	TRBJ2-7
TGCGCCAGCAGCTTGGTTCGTGGGCGAGAGACCCAGTACTTC	CASSLVRGRETQYF	NA	NA	TRBV5-1	TRBJ2-5
TGTGCCAGCAGCTCCCCGGCAGCGACTCTTGGGAATTCACCCCTCCACTTT	CASSSPAATLGNSPLHF	NA	NA	TRBV11-2	TRBJ1-6
TGTGCCAGCAGCTTAGGACAGGATCGCGAGCAGTACTTC	CASSLGQDREQYF	NA	NA	TRBV7-8	TRBJ2-7
TGTGCCACCGGGGGGCTAGTTCATTACGAGCAGTACTTC	CATGGLVHYEQYF	NA	NA	TRBV10-3	TRBJ2-7
TGTGCCTGCACAGGGGGGAACTACAATGAGCAGTTCTTC	CACTGGNYNEQFF	NA	TRBD1	TRBV30	TRBJ2-1
TGTGCCAGCAGCTTATCTCAAGCGGGAGTCGGGGAGCAGTACTTC	CASSLSQAGVGEQYF	NA	TRBD2	TRBV7-3	TRBJ2-7
TGTGCCAGCAGGCGCTTGGGCAGGGGTTACGAGCAGTACTTC	CASRRLGRGYEQYF	NA	NA	TRBV28	TRBJ2-7
TGTGCCAGCAGCCAAGATAAGAACTCAGGGGGCTATGGCTACACCTTC	CASSQDKNSGGYGYTF	once	TRBD1	TRBV4-2	TRBJ1-2
TGTGCCAGCAGTTTAGGAGGGACACCTTACGAGCAGTACTTC	CASSLGGTPYEQYF	NA	NA	TRBV27	TRBJ2-7